The next 30 T cell receptor beta chains were all read from a single sample in a study of blood T cell repertoires in COVID-19. The method was immunoSEQ multiplex PCR; TCRdb's version includes in-frame clones alone and lacks a portion of them. The sample comprises 200,000 to 300,000 clones, under 90% of which are singletons, and less than 4.5% rests with the top ten. The sequencing sample was made of PBMCs or T cells enriched from blood (not recorded which). Receptors were obtained from a woman aged 25 to 39 with acute COVID-19.

The count of this clone is one. V is TRBV3-1 (or the pseudogene TRBV3-2) and J is TRBJ2-2, with 8 bases aligning to TRBD2. Germline CDR1 LGHDT, CDR2 YNNKEL (reference sequence). The trim removed 1 base at V and 0 bases at J, leaving 7 bases unmatched. The CDR3 runs 18 residues. The CDR3 is CASSQVGSGGPNTGELFF. Here the CDR3 DNA reads TGTGCCAGCAGCCAAGTAGGAAGCGGGGGCCCGAACACCGGGGAGCTGTTTTTT.

V gene TRBV4-3 combines with J gene TRBJ1-5; no clear D gene. Germline V CDR1 and CDR2: LGHNA, YSLEER. The V and J ends lost 0 bases and 10 bases respectively, with 13 bases between them. The CDR3 has 14 residues. The CDR3 DNA is TGCGCCAGCAGCCAAGATTTGGGCGTGGGCCCCCAGCATTTT. It is translated as CASSQDLGVGPQHF.

The gene calls are TRBV29-1 and TRBJ1-1; tentative D call: TRBD1 (6 bases). CDR1 is SQVTM and CDR2 is ANQGSEA in the germline V gene. V lost 4 bases, J lost 5 bases, and 14 bases lay in between. This CDR3 region has 13 residues. The CDR3 coding sequence is TGCAGCGTTGCCTCAAGGGGGGGAACTGAAGCTTTCTTT. Translated: CSVASRGGTEAFF.

This CDR3 reads CASSQGWQGDGYTF. The CDR3 DNA follows: TGTGCCAGCAGCCAAGGGTGGCAGGGGGATGGCTACACCTTC. The chain links TRBV3-1 (or the pseudogene TRBV3-2) to TRBJ1-2; 7 nucleotides match TRBD1. The length of the CDR3 is 14 residues. V shed 1 base and J 6 bases; nucleotides not matched to a gene: 5. Germline V CDR1 and CDR2: LGHDT, YNNKEL (reference sequence).

V gene TRBV6-9 combines with J gene TRBJ2-7, with a weak D call TRBD1 (5 bases). This CDR3 contains 14 residues. CDR1 is MNHGY, CDR2 SVAAGI, per germline. Trimming stripped 2 bases from V and 0 bases from J, with 8 bases between. This chain's CDR3 is CASSYRQSSYEQYF. In DNA, the CDR3 is TGTGCCAGCAGTTATCGACAGAGCTCCTACGAGCAGTACTTC.

The chain recombines TRBV10-3 with TRBJ1-2, with D possibly TRBD1 on 6 matching bases. The CDR3 is 17 residues long. Germline assignment: CDR1 ENHRY and CDR2 SYGVKD. The ends were cut back, 10 bases at V and 0 bases at J, with 24 bases in the middle. The CDR3 region has the DNA TGTGCCACCTCAGAAGACGGGACACATAATGCTAACTATGGCTACACCTTC. This gives the protein CATSEDGTHNANYGYTF.

The chain joins TRBV6-5 to TRBJ2-7; D is possibly TRBD2 (6 bases). Between the trimmed V and J ends, which lost 6 bases and 6 bases, there was a span of 15 bases. This CDR3 has 13 residues. Germline assignment: CDR1 MNHEY and CDR2 SVGAGI. The CDR3 DNA is TGTGCCAGCAGCGCGGGGTCACGGGGCGAGCAGTACTTC. Its translation: CASSAGSRGEQYF.

The chain couples TRBV6-5 to TRBJ2-7, with D unresolved. The V gene's germline CDR1 is MNHEY and CDR2 SVGAGI. The V gene lost 3 bases and the J gene lost 0 bases, with 12 bases spanning the gap. The CDR3 runs 15 residues. DNA of the CDR3: TGTGCCAGCAGTTATGGGCAGGCGAGCTCCTACGAGCAGTACTTC. It translates to CASSYGQASSYEQYF.

The chain links TRBV28 to TRBJ2-7; TRBD1 is a possible D gene (6 bases). This CDR3 is built from 17 residues. Trimming took 2 bases from V and 3 from J, leaving 20 bases between them. The V gene's germline CDR1 is MDHEN and CDR2 SYDVKM. The CDR3 sequence is CASSLGNAGQRNYEQYF. The CDR3 DNA reads as TGTGCCAGCAGTTTAGGGAACGCCGGACAGAGAAACTACGAGCAGTACTTC.

The chain couples TRBV2 to TRBJ1-2; TRBD1 matches 8 bases. The ends lost 4 bases at V and 3 bases at J; junction bases unmatched: 7. This CDR3 has 15 amino acids. CDR1 is SNHLY and CDR2 is FYNNEI in the germline V gene. The CDR3 loop reads CASSVRGRSDYGYTF. For the CDR3, the DNA is TGTGCCAGCAGTGTCAGGGGGCGCAGCGACTATGGCTACACCTTC.

This clone was seen just once. The chain recombines TRBV3-1 (or the pseudogene TRBV3-2) with TRBJ1-1, with TRBD1 identical over 12 bases. This CDR3 is 18 amino acids long. CDR1 is LGHDT and CDR2 is YNNKEL in the germline V gene (reference sequence). J was trimmed by 8 bases and V by 5 bases; bases with no gene match: 18. CDR3: CASSESGGTGGVRSEAFF. The CDR3 nucleotides are TGTGCCAGCAGCGAAAGTGGCGGGACAGGGGGCGTCCGCAGCGAAGCTTTCTTT.

Concerning this clone itself: Germline is not matched at one junction end, which may reflect a read error. This chain joins TRBV5-5 and TRBJ1-2; D unclear. The CDR3 covers 14 residues. Germline V CDR1 and CDR2: SGHKS, YYEKEE (reference sequence). The CDR3 sequence is CASSLESDILPGKF. CDR3 in DNA: TGTGCCAGCAGCTTGGAATCGGATATCCTCCCCGGGAAGTTC.

This clone was detected once. V and J are TRBV3-1 (or the pseudogene TRBV3-2) and TRBJ1-2; tentative D call: TRBD1 (5 bases). This CDR3 is 14 amino acids long. Germline loops: CDR1 LGHDT, CDR2 YNNKEL (reference sequence). V gave up 3 bases and J gave up 3 bases, with 11 bases separating them. CDR3 nucleotides: TGTGCCAGCAGCCAGTCATCGGGGGACTATGGCTACACCTTC. Translating gives CASSQSSGDYGYTF.

The chain joins TRBV12-3 or TRBV12-4 to TRBJ1-2; D gene unclear. Trimming cost V 3 bases and J 8 bases, with 13 bases left between them. The CDR3 is 13 amino acids. DNA for the CDR3: TGTGCCAGCAGTTTTTCCTCCTTGAGAGGCTACACCTTC. Translating gives CASSFSSLRGYTF.

The chain links TRBV7-6 to TRBJ1-3; D is unresolved. Germline V gene lookup returns CDR1 SGHVS and CDR2 FNYEAQ. Trimming took 2 bases from V and 5 from J, leaving 19 bases between them. The CDR3 consists of 17 residues. The CDR3 DNA is TGTGCCAGCAGCTTAACACGAGGAGTTCAGAAAAGAAACACCATATATTTT. Its protein is CASSLTRGVQKRNTIYF.

The chain uses TRBV11-3 and TRBJ1-5; D is ambiguous. The V end was cut by 7 bases, the J end by 4 bases, with 14 bases between. The CDR3 is 14 residues long. CDR1 is SGHNT, CDR2 YENEEA, per germline. CDR3 protein: CASTQKAGNQPQHF. In nucleotides, the CDR3 is TGTGCCAGCACCCAGAAGGCAGGTAATCAGCCCCAGCATTTT.

The chain recombines TRBV19 with TRBJ1-6; D is unresolved. Per germline, CDR1 LNHDA and CDR2 SQIVND (reference sequence). The CDR3 is 16 amino acids. V was trimmed by 7 bases and J by 7 bases, leaving 20 bases between them. The CDR3 sequence is CASTLEAAGANSPLHF. In DNA, the CDR3 is TGTGCCAGTACCCTCGAAGCAGCGGGAGCCAATTCACCCCTCCACTTT.

The chain couples TRBV5-4 to TRBJ2-1; the D is unclear. V lost 0 bases, J lost 2 bases, and 12 bases lay in between. The CDR3 is 16 amino acids. Germline lookup yields CDR1 SGHNT and CDR2 YYREEE (reference sequence). The CDR3 DNA reads TGTGCCAGCAGCTTGGGGGCCCCCGCCGCCTACAATGAGCAGTTCTTC. Translating gives CASSLGAPAAYNEQFF.

The V and J genes are TRBV7-2 and TRBJ1-2, with 7 bases lining up with TRBD1. V lost 5 bases and J lost 4; bases outside the gene matches: 16. The germline V gene has CDR1 SGHTA and CDR2 FQGNSA. The CDR3 loop spans 17 amino acids. The CDR3 nucleotides read TGTGCCAGCAGCCCTAGGGAGCATCCCCGGACAGGCTATGGCTACACCTTC. Protein: CASSPREHPRTGYGYTF.

This sequence joins TRBV7-7 and TRBJ2-5; TRBD2 matches 9 bases. The CDR3 extends over 14 amino acids. The V segment lost 5 bases and the J segment 5 bases; nucleotides outside the gene matches: 6. Germline V gene sequence: CDR1 SSHAT, CDR2 FNYEAQ (reference sequence). CDR3 sequence: CASSPRTSAETQYF. CDR3 coding DNA: TGTGCCAGCAGCCCCCGGACTAGCGCGGAGACCCAGTACTTC.

CDR3 sequence reads: CATSTRRAFGYTF. Here the CDR3 DNA reads TGTGCCACCAGCACGAGGAGGGCGTTTGGCTACACCTTC. The rearrangement uses TRBV15 and TRBJ1-2; D is undetermined. Germline V lookup: CDR1 LNHNV, CDR2 YYDKDF (reference sequence). CDR3 length equals 13 residues. V was shortened by 4 bases and J by 7 bases, with 13 bases between the two germline ends.

The chain combines TRBV5-4 with TRBJ1-2, with 10 bases identical to TRBD1. The junction had 6 bases not matched to a gene; V was cut back by 3 bases and J by 4 bases. The CDR3 has 15 amino acids. The germline CDR1 and CDR2 sequences are SGHNT and YYREEE (reference sequence). CDR3 loop: CASSSQTGGAYGYTF. The CDR3 nucleotides are TGTGCCAGCAGCTCCCAGACAGGGGGCGCCTATGGCTACACCTTC.

The chain is built from TRBV6-5 and TRBJ1-1; 10 bases are shared with TRBD1. V shed 11 bases, J shed 4 bases, and the junction held 7 bases outside the gene matches. Germline CDR1 MNHEY, CDR2 SVGAGI. The CDR3 runs 13 residues. In DNA, the CDR3 is TGTGCCGGCGTTAGACAGGGGGCCACTGAAGCTTTCTTT. Its translation is CAGVRQGATEAFF.

J is TRBJ2-3 and V is TRBV7-7, with 11 positions matching TRBD1. Trimming cost V 1 base and J 0 bases; bases outside gene matches: 0. Germline lookup yields CDR1 SSHAT and CDR2 FNYEAQ (reference sequence). The CDR3 is made up of 16 amino acids. The CDR3 DNA sequence: TGTGCCAGCAGCTTAGGGGACAGGGGGAGCACAGATACGCAGTATTTT. Its translation is CASSLGDRGSTDTQYF. Drawing the rest from reference TRBV7-7 and TRBJ2-3, the complete variable domain is GAGVSQSPRYKVTKRGQDVTLRCDPISSHATLYWYQQALGQGPEFLTYFNYEAQPDKSGLPSDRFSAERPEGSISTLTIQRTEQRDSAMYRCASSLGDRGSTDTQYFGPGTRLTVL.

CDR3 amino acids: CASSPDRAGNTIYF. CDR3 DNA: TGTGCCAGCAGCCCTGACAGGGCTGGAAACACCATATATTTT. J is TRBJ1-3 and V is TRBV7-9; 7 bases fit TRBD1. Unmatched junction bases numbered 3, after V lost 5 bases and J lost 2 bases. This CDR3 region has 14 residues. Germline V gene sequence: CDR1 SEHNR, CDR2 FQNEAQ (reference sequence).

The V gene is TRBV30, the J gene TRBJ2-7; 11 nucleotides line up with TRBD1. CDR1 and CDR2 from the germline V gene are GTSNPN and SVGIG (reference sequence). J gave up 4 bases and V 1 base, and 9 bases lay outside the gene matches. The CDR3 has 16 amino acids. The CDR3 loop is CAWSAAGTGGRYEQYF. DNA for the CDR3: TGTGCCTGGAGTGCCGCCGGGACAGGGGGGAGATACGAGCAGTACTTC.

This rearrangement joins TRBV3-1 (or the pseudogene TRBV3-2) to TRBJ1-1; TRBD1 aligns across 7 bases. The CDR3 has 17 amino acids. CDR1 and CDR2 from the germline V gene are LGHDT and YNNKEL (reference sequence). V was pared by 0 bases and J by 4 bases, with 11 bases of the junction left unmatched. CDR3 in DNA: TGTGCCAGCAGCCAAGACCCTCCGAGACAGGGAGTCACTGAAGCTTTCTTT. This encodes CASSQDPPRQGVTEAFF.

This clone has a single count. The chain couples TRBV5-8 to TRBJ2-1; 9 nucleotides line up with TRBD2. The CDR3 sequence is 16 residues long. The V and J ends lost 1 base and 4 bases, in that order; junction bases with no gene match: 6. CDR1 and CDR2 (germline): SGHTS, YDEGEE. The CDR3 loop reads CASSLKRRGGYNEQFF. The CDR3 nucleotides are TGTGCCAGCAGCTTGAAGCGGCGGGGGGGATACAATGAGCAGTTCTTC.

CDR3 DNA: TGTGCCAGCAGCCAAGGGGTAACAGGGACCGGGGAGCTGTTTTTT. Its translation: CASSQGVTGTGELFF. The chain joins TRBV3-1 (or the pseudogene TRBV3-2) to TRBJ2-2, with D tentatively TRBD1 (6 bases). This CDR3 contains 15 residues. The germline V and J ends were trimmed by 1 base and 5 bases, with 11 bases remaining between them. From germline, CDR1 is LGHDT and CDR2 YNNKEL (reference sequence).

This chain uses TRBV28 with TRBJ2-6, with 9 bases aligning to TRBD1. The V segment lost 5 bases and the J segment 1 base; nucleotides outside the gene matches: 15. Germline CDR1 is MDHEN and CDR2 is SYDVKM. The CDR3 is 20 residues long. In DNA form, the CDR3 reads TGTGCCAGCAGTCCCCCCCTCCTCACAGGGGGCGCATCTGGGGCCAACGTCCTGACTTTC. This sequence encodes CASSPPLLTGGASGANVLTF.